Reported below is one T cell receptor (beta chain). The clone's antigen remains unknown. Per-nucleotide qualities are absent, and no much larger clonotype sits a single base away. The germline V gene (reference sequence) provides CDR1 SEHNR and CDR2 FQNEAQ. The CDR3, cysteine through phenylalanine, is 18 amino acids long. The read is trimmed to its CDR3 DNA, 54 bases read in frame from base 1. The junction shows trimming of 2 bases on V and 8 bases on J, plus 25 bases between the germline ends. This entry is derived from a study of shared clonotypes between healthy human individuals (dated by TCRdb to the early 2020s). Background for the entire study: The cohort comprised a couple of women and three men aged 18 to 49 years. Per donor, three plates each were used for CD4 naive and CD4 memory, two for CD8 naive, and one for CD8 memory. The study deeply sequenced blood TCR repertoires of five healthy adults to estimate repertoire size and the extent of clonotype sharing between individuals. To increase sequencing depth and limit assay-specific biases, different laboratories used diverse techniques to prepare libraries and sequence TCR repertoires. Per donor, leukapheresis produced somewhere between about 0.94 and 9 billion PBMCs. General study outcomes and caveats: Pairwise subsampling led to the expectation that sequencing depth would affect the degree of clonotype sharing among donors. Compared with non-shared clonotypes, clonotypes shared by all four sorted-subset donors had higher generation probabilities. Rarefaction of sorted-subset datasets indicated incomplete sequencing despite the large sequencing depth. Sharing across several donors was observed for around 4.8% of naive CD4, under 4% of naive CD8, 2% to 2.5% of memory CD4, and about 0.39% of memory CD8 clonotypes. Because the study included only a small number of donors, the genetic and exposure-history diversity represented was limited. Naive subsets generally had larger estimated clonotype richness than memory subsets did. Sampling was restricted to blood, and TCR repertoires in tissues likely differ from the TCR repertoires found in blood.

TCR CDR3 regions were amplified from genomic DNA by multiplex PCR using the deep immunoSEQ assay. For each cell subset, the extracted genomic DNA was distributed evenly across all wells of several immunoSEQ 96-well plates, and each plate served as one replicate. For sorted subsets, 200 ng of genomic DNA, equivalent to 25,000 to 35,000 T cell genomes, went into each replicate PCR. The purified libraries were quantified using a Qubit 3.0 fluorometer, sized with a Bioanalyzer 2100, and then quantified again using the KAPA Library Quantification kit. Each immunoSEQ 96-well plate was sequenced on its own single-read 150-cycle Illumina NextSeq 550 flow cell. Per the source publication's procedure: Because only junctional sequences without quality scores were contained in the immunoSEQ output, filtering matching that applied to full-length reads could not be performed. Sequences were annotated with PyIR, a Python wrapper for IgBLAST v1.9, and V/J genes and CDR3 were assigned using IMGT germline references. Reads with weak V/J assignments (E-value above 1e-6), missing CDR3, stop codons, out-of-frame junctions, or ambiguous translated residues were removed. V3J clonotypes were defined by identical inferred V gene, J gene, and CDR3 amino acid sequence. Percentage overlap between repertoires was calculated by dividing the number of shared unique clonotypes by the size of the smaller repertoire. Repertoire richness was assessed with RTK rarefaction, the Chao1 estimator, and Recon v2.1 estimates of unobserved clonotypes. For all TCRbeta clonotypes obtained by the gDNA method from several donors, generation probabilities were computed with OLGA. TCRdb carries this immuneACCESS record with in-frame sequences only. Its versions omit some clonotypes, under half of them owing to an unresolved V gene in the studies checked, with the rest unexplained. V and J calls plus clone size are reproduced from that table; the DNA served to infer D and trimming. Recorded for this sample are 1,400,000 or so clones; 98% of them occurred a single time. The ten biggest clones cover 0.36% of the sample.

The donors were healthy, HIV-negative adults who had no recently reported acute infections or vaccinations. Every donor was a Caucasian adult living in Nashville, Tennessee, USA. Magnetic negative selection was used to enrich CD4+ T cells, after which naive cells were positively selected on CD45RA and the negative fraction became the memory subset. Blood was obtained by leukapheresis, after which PBMCs were separated by Ficoll-Histopaque density gradient centrifugation and cryopreserved in liquid nitrogen vapor phase. Purity and quantity of every magnetically sorted T cell population were checked by analytical flow cytometry. Each sorted fraction had its genomic DNA isolated and then quantified by UV absorbance on a Nanodrop 2000c.

The chain employs TRBV7-9 and TRBJ2-1, with the D segment identity uncertain. This sequence originates from a young man in good health. Sample: naive CD4+ T cells sorted from blood. Interpreted using the paper, the cell subset or site label stands for: CD45RA+ positively selected. The DNA is as follows: TGTGCCAGCAGCTTACCCCCGCGAACGGACCCCTACGTCCATGAGCAGTTCTTC. Translation gives CASSLPPRTDPYVHEQFF.